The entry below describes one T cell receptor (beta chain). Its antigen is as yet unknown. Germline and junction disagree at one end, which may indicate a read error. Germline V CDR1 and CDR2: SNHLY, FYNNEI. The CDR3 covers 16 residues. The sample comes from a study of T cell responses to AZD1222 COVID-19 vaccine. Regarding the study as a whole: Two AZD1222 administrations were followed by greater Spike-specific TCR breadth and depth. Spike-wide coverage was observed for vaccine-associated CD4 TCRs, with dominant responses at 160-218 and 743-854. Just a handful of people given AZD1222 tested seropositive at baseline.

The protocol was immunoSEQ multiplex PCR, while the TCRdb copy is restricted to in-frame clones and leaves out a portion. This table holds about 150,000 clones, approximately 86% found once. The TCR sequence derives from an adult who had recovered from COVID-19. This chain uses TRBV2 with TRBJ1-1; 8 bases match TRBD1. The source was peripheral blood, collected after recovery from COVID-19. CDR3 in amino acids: CATGQGWSGANSEAFF. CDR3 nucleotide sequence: TGTGCCACCGGACAGGGATGGAGTGGGGCGAACTCTGAAGCTTTCTTT. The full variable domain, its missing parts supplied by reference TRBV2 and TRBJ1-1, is EPEVTQTPSHQVTQMGQEVILRCVPISNHLYFYWYRQILGQKVEFLVSFYNNEISEKSEIFDDQFSVERPDGSNFTLKIRSTKLEDSAMYFCATGQGWSGANSEAFFGQGTRLTVV.